This TCR beta chain is drawn from a study of blood T cell repertoires in COVID-19. Study-level information: Spain, Italy and the United States supplied samples that represented acute and convalescent COVID-19.

The CDR3 is 17 amino acids. Trimming cost V 5 bases and J 0 bases, with 17 bases left between them. In germline, CDR1 is MNHNY, CDR2 SVGAGI (reference sequence). The data were produced by immunoSEQ multiplex PCR, yet TCRdb's version contains in-frame clones alone and is incomplete. This table has around 420,000 clones, approximately 91% appearing once. The clonotype was recovered from a woman in her forties with acute COVID-19. Sequenced: PBMCs or T cells enriched from blood (not recorded which). V gene TRBV6-6 combines with J gene TRBJ1-3, with a weak D call TRBD1 (5 bases). The CDR3 reads CASSLDGGGFSGNTIYF. Written as DNA, the CDR3 is TGTGCCAGCAGTCTGGACGGGGGGGGTTTCTCTGGAAACACCATATATTTT.